Detailed here is one T cell receptor beta chain. These data are taken from a study of blood T cells in healthy people across ages. Combining a sample-barcoded 5' primer with a J-beta primer mix, a second PCR ran for roughly 6 to 12 cycles. MiXCR was run by TCRdb on the 5' RACE reads, yielding one entry per CDR3 protein. The table includes 700,000 to 900,000 distinct CDR3 sequences, about 53% detected once. The sequencing input was blood. The clonotype originates from a man aged 80 or over in good health.

The CDR3 coding sequence is TGTGCCACCAGCAGAGATGGGGGACTAGCGACGGATACGCAGTATTTT. Amino acid sequence: CATSRDGGLATDTQYF. This sequence joins TRBV15 and TRBJ2-3, with TRBD2 identical over 10 bases. The germline V gene has CDR1 LNHNV and CDR2 YYDKDF (reference sequence). The CDR3 is 16 amino acids. Trimming took 0 bases from V and 6 from J; bases not matched to a gene: 6. Together with reference TRBV15 and TRBJ2-3, the CDR3 gives the full variable domain: DAMVIQNPRYQVTQFGKPVTLSCSQTLNHNVMYWYQQKSSQAPKLLFHYYDKDFNNEADTPDNFQSRRPNTSFCFLDIRSPGLGDTAMYLCATSRDGGLATDTQYFGPGTRLTVL.